Included here is one T cell receptor beta chain sequence, with context. Its antigen is not yet known. No per-base quality is available; no much larger clone lies one base away. TCR beta CDR3 regions were sequenced from DNA using the immunoSEQ Assay. The authors' analysis ran thus. To compute T cell density, TCR beta template counts were normalized to usable DNA, which was estimated by amplifying housekeeping genes. Using the preseqR package, richness was estimated by extrapolating to 120,000 templates for tissue samples and 400,000 templates for PBMC samples. Clonality was taken to be one minus Pielou's evenness. To identify tissue-enriched TCRs, differential abundance testing was run on productive amino-acid clonotypes with a minimum total count of 5 and an alpha of 0.1. The Jaccard Index and the Morisita Overlap Index were used to measure repertoire overlap between compartments. TCR beta CDR3s were clustered by GLIPH together with public tetramer-defined viral CDR3s, and at least three viral sequences plus V-gene enrichment were required for viral motifs. TCRdb took this table from immuneACCESS and kept in-frame rearrangements with V and J called. Such tables lack part of the clones; where checked against another copy, unresolved V genes explain under half of the gap, and the rest is unexplained. The DNA was the basis for D and trimming; V, J and clone size are from that table. This sample holds around 130,000 clones; about 89% were observed only once. In total, the top ten clones hold around 1.7% of the sample.

At diagnosis, tumor, uninvolved tumor-adjacent lung and peripheral blood were collected and then preserved as a mix of FFPE and fresh-frozen material. For TCR repertoire profiling, blood samples were analyzed in the form of peripheral blood mononuclear cells. The CDR3 runs 14 residues from the cysteine to the phenylalanine. Left in the record is the CDR3 DNA by itself, 42 bases read in frame from the first base. The germline V gene (reference sequence) supplies CDR1 SGHNT and CDR2 YYREEE. Here V drops 5 bases and J drops 6 bases, and the junction holds 8 bases not matched to any gene. This entry comes from a study of T cells in localized non-small cell lung cancer (TCRdb year 2020). Broadly, across the study: T cell repertoires of 200 to 300 early-stage NSCLC patients were analyzed, with tumors being compared against uninvolved tumor-adjacent lungs. The cohort consisted of approximately 220 treatment-naive NSCLC patients whose localized lung tumors had been resected. Of the NSCLC patients, 129 were male and some 97 were female, and the mean age was roughly 61 years.

Broad study findings and their caveats: Higher T cell density in blood was associated with longer overall survival, whereas higher clonality in adjacent lung was associated with shorter survival. Because multi-region tumor sequencing was not performed, intratumor heterogeneity could not be ruled out. Uninvolved tumor-adjacent lung showed the highest T cell clonality, higher than tumor, which suggests more focused antigenic responses in the uninvolved tumor-adjacent lung. Because the study design was exploratory, TCR variables were selected using unadjusted p-values without false-discovery rate correction. A median of about 61 of the top 100 tumor clones turned up in the paired uninvolved adjacent lung, and under 30 of those clones also ranked among the top 100 of that same adjacent lung.

Sequences were derived from peripheral blood, sampled before any cancer treatment. This receptor was identified in a female donor older than 55 with stage I lung adenocarcinoma. The rearranged segments are TRBV5-4 and TRBJ2-1, with 7 central nucleotides matching TRBD2. The CDR3 has the sequence CASSRESGINEQFF. In nucleotide form, the sequence is TGTGCCAGCAGTCGAGAGAGCGGGATCAATGAGCAGTTCTTC.